These T cell receptor beta chains were read from a single sample in a study of blood T cell repertoires in COVID-19. This table comes from immunoSEQ multiplex PCR, and its TCRdb copy is limited to in-frame clones, with some not included. The sample includes 230,000 or so clones, around 81% of them seen just once. The material sequenced was peripheral blood. These receptors were obtained from a man aged 45-60 years with active or convalescent COVID-19. CDR3s include the opening cysteine and the closing phenylalanine or tryptophan. Some rows have no size entry. The others give once, few or many, or a class for an expanded clone.

V: TRBV4-1
J: TRBJ1-4
size: few
CDR3: CASRSVPQGAPPTNEKLFF

V: TRBV2
J: TRBJ1-1
size: .
CDR3: CASSEAVAVWWSGAFF

V: TRBV2
J: TRBJ2-6
size: .
CDR3: CASIRGSGANVLTF

V: TRBV5-6
J: TRBJ2-7
size: .
CDR3: CASSLLAGAAYEQYF

V: TRBV27
J: TRBJ1-2
size: .
CDR3: CASTTGQGGLGGYTF

V: TRBV3-1/TRBV3-2
J: TRBJ2-7
size: once
CDR3: CASSLDRVGEQYF

V: TRBV28
J: TRBJ2-5
size: .
CDR3: CASSDPGGIRETQYF

V: TRBV11-2
J: TRBJ1-5
size: .
CDR3: CASSLGDRQPQHF

V: TRBV12-3/TRBV12-4
J: TRBJ2-1
size: .
CDR3: CATTGGRYNEQFF

V: TRBV30
J: TRBJ1-1
size: .
CDR3: CAWSVGPEAFF

V: TRBV7-3
J: TRBJ2-1
size: .
CDR3: CASRSNPTRELEQFF

V: TRBV10-3
J: TRBJ1-1
size: .
CDR3: CAISESASFEAFF